This T cell receptor (beta chain) was observed in a study of T-cell memory formation after mild COVID-19. The overall study: TCR clusters were largely donor specific. Regarding the study as a whole: Clonal second-wave expansions that peaked on day 37 had unconfirmed SARS-CoV-2 specificity. Clones that contracted from day 15 to 85 were balanced CD4/CD8, while later expanders leaned CD4+.

MiXCR was run by TCRdb on the 5' RACE reads, yielding one entry per CDR3 protein. Of hundreds of thousands of distinct CDR3 sequences listed, approximately 24% were seen once; the top ten hold 8.8%. CDR1 DFQATT and CDR2 SNEGSKA come from the germline V gene (reference sequence). The germline V and J ends were trimmed by 0 bases and 2 bases, with 23 bases remaining between them. The CDR3 contains 18 residues. In its sample, this clonotype was seen a few times. The antigen is unknown. The sequencing sample was made of PBMCs or a T cell subset sorted from them (not recorded which). The gene calls are TRBV20-1 and TRBJ2-7, with D uncertain. This TCR was sampled from an adult woman who had mild COVID-19 (a few samples of this study predate the infection). Cell type and time point are not known. The DNA of the CDR3 is TGCAGTGCTAGAGAGGGGTCAAGGGATCGACTCGGTACCTACGAGCAGTACTTC. Translating gives CSAREGSRDRLGTYEQYF.